What follows is one T cell receptor (beta chain) and its context. The data were produced by immunoSEQ multiplex PCR, yet TCRdb's version contains in-frame clones alone and is incomplete. The table records over 35,000 clones, about 92% of them present only once. V was clipped by 2 bases and J by 2 bases; unmatched bases: 7. The CDR3 length is 15 residues. Per the germline V gene, CDR1 is SGHNT and CDR2 is YYREEE (reference sequence). The entry originates in a study of ipilimumab plus nivolumab after autologous stem cell transplantation. In the study overall: The myeloma cohort included high-risk transplant-naive patients and patients relapsing within 3 years of a first autologous transplant.

Starting 14 to 28 days after autologous transplant, ipilimumab 1 mg/kg was given. Through week 26, nivolumab 3 mg/kg IV was given weeks 1, 4, 7, 10, then biweekly. The V gene is TRBV5-4, the J gene TRBJ2-7; 7 bases line up with TRBD2. The source is a male donor with multiple myeloma. The source material was PBMCs, sampled in a trial of ipilimumab plus nivolumab as post-transplant consolidation. The CDR3 spells CASSFRAGSPYEQYF. The CDR3 nucleotides are TGTGCCAGCAGCTTCAGAGCGGGATCCCCCTACGAGCAGTACTTC.